A single sample is the source of the 31 T cell receptor beta chains below, sequenced in a study of cytomegalovirus exposure and HLA in healthy donors. The study ran its PCR with 60 Vbeta and 13 Jbeta primers. Profiling relied on immunoSEQ multiplex PCR, and the TCRdb table lists in-frame clones only, not all of them. The sample shows tens of thousands of clones, approximately 80% of them seen only once. The sample taken for sequencing was PBMCs. Every receptor here comes from a man aged 30 to 39 in good health and CMV-seronegative.

The chain couples TRBV9 to TRBJ1-4, with 8 bases lining up with TRBD1. Trimming at V came to 6 bases and at J to 0 bases, leaving 10 bases not matched to a gene. The CDR3 contains 17 residues. CDR1 is SGDLS and CDR2 is YYNGEE in the germline V gene. The CDR3 loop is CASTPGTGDATNEKLFF. The DNA of the CDR3 is TGTGCCAGCACCCCCGGGACAGGCGATGCAACTAATGAAAAACTGTTTTTT. Looking up the rest from reference TRBV9 and TRBJ1-4 gives the full variable domain: DSGVTQTPKHLITATGQRVTLRCSPRSGDLSVYWYQQSLDQGLQFLIQYYNGEERAKGNILERFSAQQFPDLHSELNLSSLELGDSALYFCASTPGTGDATNEKLFFGSGTQLSVL.

The chain recombines TRBV30 with TRBJ1-1, with unresolved D. Germline V gives CDR1 GTSNPN, CDR2 SVGIG (reference sequence). There are 14 residues in the CDR3. V lost 5 bases and J 5 bases, leaving 18 bases between the germline ends. Here the CDR3 reads CAWAGGLGETEAFF. The CDR3 nucleotides are TGTGCCTGGGCGGGAGGCCTGGGAGAGACTGAAGCTTTCTTT.

This clone was seen only once. This chain uses TRBV5-4 with TRBJ2-7; 9 bases align to TRBD1. The V gene's germline CDR1 is SGHNT and CDR2 YYREEE (reference sequence). With V trimmed by 4 bases and J by 7 bases, 6 bases remained unmatched. The CDR3 runs to 13 residues. This CDR3 is CASSTGTGREQYF. CDR3 nucleotides: TGTGCCAGCAGCACCGGGACAGGGAGAGAGCAGTACTTC.

J is TRBJ1-1 and V is TRBV30; D perhaps matches TRBD1 (6 bases). Trimming pared 1 base from V and 4 bases from J, leaving 13 bases between. Germline lookup yields CDR1 GTSNPN and CDR2 SVGIG (reference sequence). This CDR3 is 14 amino acids long. For the CDR3, the DNA is TGTGCCTGGAGTGACGGGCAGGGGAGCACTGAAGCTTTCTTT. Translated, it gives CAWSDGQGSTEAFF.

The rearrangement uses TRBV5-5 and TRBJ2-2; a possible D gene is TRBD2 (6 bases). CDR1 and CDR2 (germline): SGHKS, YYEKEE (reference sequence). The CDR3 runs 15 residues. With 3 bases removed from V and 4 bases from J, the gap between germline ends came to 13 bases. The CDR3 nucleotides are TGTGCCAGCAGCTCGTCGGGACTGGGCACCGGGGAGCTGTTTTTT. It codes for CASSSSGLGTGELFF.

Points on this clone: The junction departs from the called germline gene at one end, perhaps through a read error. This chain uses TRBV7-7 with TRBJ2-5, with D unresolved. Germline CDR1 SSHAT, CDR2 FNYEAQ (reference sequence). This CDR3 contains 14 residues. CDR3 bases: TGTGCTAGCAGCTTCGGAGTGTACCAAGAGACCCAGTACTTC. This gives the protein CASSFGVYQETQYF.

The genes are TRBV5-5 and TRBJ1-4, with TRBD1 matching 7 bases. The V and J ends lost 5 bases and 2 bases, in that order; junction bases with no gene match: 3. This CDR3 has 14 residues. CDR1 and CDR2 from the germline V gene are SGHKS and YYEKEE (reference sequence). CDR3 sequence reads: CASSKGATNEKLFF. In DNA, the CDR3 is TGTGCCAGCAGTAAGGGGGCCACTAATGAAAAACTGTTTTTT. Full variable domain (outside the CDR3, taken from reference TRBV5-5 and TRBJ1-4): DAGVTQSPTHLIKTRGQQVTLRCSPISGHKSVSWYQQVLGQGPQFIFQYYEKEERGRGNFPDRFSARQFPNYSSELNVNALLLGDSALYLCASSKGATNEKLFFGSGTQLSVL.

This rearrangement joins TRBV7-9 to TRBJ2-5, with 7 bases fitting TRBD2. V lost 4 bases, J lost 0 bases, and 2 bases stayed unmatched. The CDR3 sequence is 14 residues long. Per the germline V gene, CDR1 is SEHNR and CDR2 is FQNEAQ (reference sequence). CDR3 DNA sequence: TGTGCCAGCAGCTCCGGGGGGTACCAAGAGACCCAGTACTTC. Encoded protein: CASSSGGYQETQYF.

This clone has a handful of counts. J is TRBJ2-1 and V is TRBV7-3, with a weak D call TRBD1 (7 bases). Germline CDR1 reads SGHTA; CDR2 reads FQGTGA. V gave up 1 base and J gave up 3 bases, with 16 bases separating them. The CDR3 runs 17 residues. CDR3 sequence reads: CASSLNVGGTVYNEQFF. The CDR3, as DNA: TGTGCCAGCAGCTTAAATGTCGGAGGGACAGTCTACAATGAGCAGTTCTTC.

This clone was picked up one time. The chain employs TRBV19 and TRBJ2-1, with 8 bases identical to TRBD1. The V gene end was trimmed by 5 bases and the J gene end by 1 base; junction bases not matched to a gene: 4. Germline assignment: CDR1 LNHDA and CDR2 SQIVND (reference sequence). This CDR3 is built from 15 residues. Written as DNA, the CDR3 is TGTGCCAGTAGTGGTACAGGGGGATCCTACAATGAGCAGTTCTTC. Translating it yields CASSGTGGSYNEQFF.

The V call is TRBV10-3, the J call TRBJ2-3; 10 bases map to TRBD1. The CDR3 length is 15 residues. Germline CDR1 and CDR2: ENHRY and SYGVKD. J gave up 4 bases and V 6 bases, and 7 bases lay outside the gene matches. DNA for the CDR3: TGTGCCATCAGCTCTGGACAGGGGGTTTCAGATACGCAGTATTTT. It codes for CAISSGQGVSDTQYF.

V and J are TRBV28 and TRBJ2-7; 7 nucleotides agree with TRBD1. V dropped 6 bases and J dropped 3; count of bases not matched to a gene: 5. This CDR3 spans 13 amino acids. Germline CDR1 MDHEN, CDR2 SYDVKM. The DNA of the CDR3 is TGTGCCAGCAGGAACAGGGGTGTCTACGAGCAGTACTTC. It translates to CASRNRGVYEQYF. Looking up the rest from reference TRBV28 and TRBJ2-7 gives the full variable domain: DVKVTQSSRYLVKRTGEKVFLECVQDMDHENMFWYRQDPGLGLRLIYFSYDVKMKEKGDIPEGYSVSREKKERFSLILESASTNQTSMYLCASRNRGVYEQYFGPGTRLTVT.

This clone came up once. The V call is TRBV27, the J call TRBJ2-2, with 7 positions matching TRBD1. V shed 7 bases and J 4 bases; nucleotides not matched to a gene: 9. The CDR3 is 15 residues long. Germline CDR1 is MNHEY and CDR2 is SMNVEV (reference sequence). The chain's CDR3 is CASKVQGEGTGELFF. CDR3 DNA sequence: TGTGCCAGCAAAGTTCAGGGGGAAGGCACCGGGGAGCTGTTTTTT.

This clone was counted a single time. This chain links TRBV6-1 with TRBJ2-7, with a weak D call TRBD2 (6 bases). V was trimmed by 6 bases and J by 1 base, leaving 7 bases between them. CDR3 length: 12 residues. CDR1 and CDR2 (germline): MNHNS, SASEGT. The CDR3 bases are TGTGCCAGCAGGGGGGGTTCCTACGAGCAGTACTTC. As protein: CASRGGSYEQYF.

This rearrangement joins TRBV5-5 to TRBJ1-2; D gene unclear. Trimming took off 3 bases at V and 0 bases at J, with 9 bases between the two ends. The CDR3 is made up of 14 amino acids. Germline V gene sequence: CDR1 SGHKS, CDR2 YYEKEE (reference sequence). This CDR3 is CASSSRWTNYGYTF. The CDR3 DNA reads TGTGCCAGCAGCTCTAGGTGGACTAACTATGGCTACACCTTC.

The CDR3 sequence: CASSLGQSYEQYF. The CDR3 region has the DNA TGTGCCAGCAGTCTTGGACAGTCCTACGAGCAGTACTTC. The chain is built from TRBV28 and TRBJ2-7; tentative D call: TRBD1 (6 bases). The germline V gene has CDR1 MDHEN and CDR2 SYDVKM. V was clipped by 5 bases and J by 1 base, with 9 bases between them. The CDR3 sequence is 13 residues long.

J is TRBJ2-3 and V is TRBV11-3, with D tentatively TRBD2 (5 bases). Trimming shortened V by 1 base and J by 3 bases, and 14 bases separated the two germline ends. The CDR3 is 16 amino acids. Germline V gives CDR1 SGHNT, CDR2 YENEEA. CDR3 sequence (DNA): TGTGCCAGCAGCTTAGGAAAGAGGGAAGAAACAGATACGCAGTATTTT. It encodes CASSLGKREETDTQYF.

The chain links TRBV30 to TRBJ2-5; D might be TRBD2 (6 bases). V gave up 0 bases and J gave up 5 bases, with 7 bases separating them. The germline V gene has CDR1 GTSNPN and CDR2 SVGIG (reference sequence). The length of the CDR3 is 12 residues. The chain's CDR3 is CAWSVRGETQYF. CDR3 in DNA: TGTGCCTGGAGTGTACGGGGGGAGACCCAGTACTTC.

This clone was observed a single time. The chain couples TRBV5-1 to TRBJ1-1; TRBD1 matches 7 bases. This CDR3 comprises 13 residues. From germline, CDR1 is SGHRS and CDR2 YFSETQ. V shed 5 bases and J 5 bases; nucleotides not matched to a gene: 6. CDR3 nucleotides: TGCGCCAGCAGTTCACCGGGACAGACTGAAGCTTTCTTT. Translating it yields CASSSPGQTEAFF.

V usage is TRBV29-1 and J usage is TRBJ2-1, with 9 bases that match TRBD2. Losses at the gene ends were 5 bases for V and 8 bases for J; bases not matched to a gene: 7. From germline, CDR1 is SQVTM and CDR2 ANQGSEA. CDR3 length: 13 residues. This CDR3 reads CSVLLAGGDEQFF. CDR3 DNA: TGCAGCGTTCTTTTGGCGGGGGGGGATGAGCAGTTCTTC.

The chain employs TRBV28 and TRBJ1-5; the D is unclear. Trimming took off 4 bases at V and 0 bases at J, with 10 bases between the two ends. CDR3 length equals 15 residues. Germline values: CDR1 MDHEN, CDR2 SYDVKM. DNA of the CDR3: TGTGCCAGCAGTTCCCGACACGTTAGCAATCAGCCCCAGCATTTT. It codes for CASSSRHVSNQPQHF.

The J gene is TRBJ2-3, the V gene TRBV7-2; TRBD1 might be the D (6 bases). The V end lost 5 bases, the J end lost 0 bases, and 9 bases lay between the germline ends. Germline V gives CDR1 SGHTA, CDR2 FQGNSA. The CDR3 consists of 14 residues. The CDR3 nucleotides read TGTGCCAGCAGCGTCAGGGGTAGCACAGATACGCAGTATTTT. This codes for CASSVRGSTDTQYF.

This chain uses TRBV27 with TRBJ1-5; perhaps TRBD1 as D (5 bases). There are 16 residues in the CDR3. Germline V CDR1 and CDR2: MNHEY, SMNVEV (reference sequence). V lost 4 bases and J 3 bases, leaving 16 bases between the germline ends. CDR3 loop: CASSYRGTEPNQPQHF. DNA for the CDR3: TGTGCCAGCAGTTACCGGGGGACGGAACCCAATCAGCCCCAGCATTTT.

The chain recombines TRBV6-5 with TRBJ1-2; 10 nucleotides line up with TRBD1. The CDR3 is 15 amino acids. Germline CDR1 MNHEY, CDR2 SVGAGI. V dropped 2 bases and J dropped 11; count of bases not matched to a gene: 11. In DNA, the CDR3 is TGTGCCAGCAGTTACACCGGGACAGGGGACTCGGGATACACCTTC. This sequence encodes CASSYTGTGDSGYTF.

The V gene is TRBV27, the J gene TRBJ2-5; 7 nucleotides line up with TRBD1. The CDR3 has 15 amino acids. The V gene end was trimmed by 4 bases and the J gene end by 3 bases; junction bases not matched to a gene: 8. Germline-derived CDR1 and CDR2 are MNHEY and SMNVEV (reference sequence). The CDR3 DNA reads as TGTGCCAGCAGTTCCTCGGGACAGTCAAAAGAGACCCAGTACTTC. It codes for CASSSSGQSKETQYF.

In its sample, this clone was seen a few times. The V call is TRBV2, the J call TRBJ1-1, with 8 nucleotides matching TRBD1. V lost 5 bases to trimming and J lost 5 bases; unmatched junction nucleotides: 4. Germline lookup yields CDR1 SNHLY and CDR2 FYNNEI. This CDR3 contains 13 residues. CDR3 region: CASSQGARTEAFF. The CDR3 DNA is TGTGCCAGCAGTCAGGGGGCGCGAACTGAAGCTTTCTTT.

This clone has a handful of counts. V usage is TRBV4-1 and J usage is TRBJ2-3; 8 positions agree with TRBD1. The length of the CDR3 is 16 residues. Germline trimming cut 0 bases from V and 5 bases from J; bases unmatched to any gene: 7. Germline V gene sequence: CDR1 MGHRA, CDR2 YSYEKL. This chain's CDR3 is CASSQDDRGYEDTQYF. The CDR3 DNA reads as TGCGCCAGCAGCCAAGATGACAGGGGTTACGAAGATACGCAGTATTTT.

V and J are TRBV7-3 and TRBJ2-7; 10 nucleotides align to TRBD2. The ends lost 5 bases at V and 6 bases at J; junction bases unmatched: 7. The germline CDR1 and CDR2 sequences are SGHTA and FQGTGA. This CDR3 is built from 14 residues. The CDR3 DNA reads TGTGCCAGCAGCCTCCAAGCGGGGGGGCCCGAGCAGTACTTC. Amino acids: CASSLQAGGPEQYF.

This sequence joins TRBV30 and TRBJ2-2; possibly TRBD2 for D (5 bases). Germline assignment: CDR1 GTSNPN and CDR2 SVGIG (reference sequence). The CDR3 sequence is 14 residues long. Trimming stripped 1 base from V and 7 bases from J, with 13 bases between. The CDR3 DNA follows: TGTGCCTGGAGTGCCAGGCTACGGGGCGGGGAGCTGTTTTTT. This gives the protein CAWSARLRGGELFF.

V and J are TRBV5-1 and TRBJ2-5, with 10 bases aligning to TRBD2. The J segment lost 4 bases and the V segment lost 4 bases, leaving 7 bases of the junction unmatched. The CDR3 is 15 amino acids. CDR1 is SGHRS, CDR2 YFSETQ, per germline. As DNA, the CDR3 is TGCGCCAGCAGCACCCAGCGGGGGGGCGGAGAGACCCAGTACTTC. It yields the protein CASSTQRGGGETQYF.

The chain links TRBV7-9 to TRBJ2-1, with D possibly TRBD1 on 6 matching bases. V was clipped by 0 bases and J by 13 bases, with 16 bases between them. CDR1 and CDR2 (germline): SEHNR, FQNEAQ (reference sequence). The CDR3 has 14 residues. This CDR3 reads CASSLADRRGGQFF. CDR3 DNA sequence: TGTGCCAGCAGCTTAGCCGACCGCCGAGGGGGTCAGTTCTTC.